Below, one T cell receptor beta chain is given with its context. Sample-barcoded 5' priming and a J-beta primer mix drove a second PCR of about 7 to 12 cycles. TCRdb fed the 5' RACE reads into MiXCR, producing one record per CDR3 protein. The sample has some 1.4 million distinct CDR3 sequences, approximately 42% seen once. These data come from a study of blood T cells in healthy people across ages. Around 10 milliliters of peripheral blood were drawn from each donor. Isolation recovered at least 7 million PBMCs from every sample. CDR3 size: 17 residues. V was cut by 0 bases and J by 2 bases, with 16 bases left in between. The germline gives CDR1 SGHRS, CDR2 YFSETQ.

This TCR was sampled from a woman younger than 30 in good health. What was sequenced was blood. This chain joins TRBV5-1 and TRBJ2-3; a weak D match, TRBD2 (6 bases). CDR3 DNA: TGCGCCAGCAGCTTGGCCGATGGAGGGGTCTTCACAGATACGCAGTATTTT. Residues: CASSLADGGVFTDTQYF.